This T cell receptor (beta chain) was sequenced during a study of blood T cell repertoires in COVID-19. Background on the study: Whether acute or convalescent, the COVID-19 samples came from the United States, Italy and Spain. PBMCs, B-cell-depleted T cells, or T cells were the source of the cDNA or gDNA that made up the material.

Original data processing: Amplifying reference gene primers gave estimates of nucleated cell counts. TCRdb keeps only in-frame clones here, not all; method: immunoSEQ multiplex PCR. From that table come the V and J calls and clone size; the DNA was used to work out D and trimming. The sample carries 97,000 or so clones, about nine tenths recorded once. Patients of the Seattle cohort, enrolled during active infection, were followed longitudinally. The CDR3 covers 14 residues. Per germline, CDR1 SGHAT and CDR2 FQNNGV. V dropped 3 bases and J dropped 8 bases, with 13 bases sitting between them. V usage is TRBV11-2 and J usage is TRBJ1-4; weak D call: TRBD1 (5 bases). What was sequenced was peripheral blood. The sequence was obtained from a woman between 50 and 59 years old with COVID-19, enrolled during active disease. Here the CDR3 reads CASSFNQGGEKLFF. The CDR3 region has the DNA TGTGCCAGCAGCTTCAATCAGGGTGGGGAAAAACTGTTTTTT.